These 11 T cell receptor beta chains originate from one sample sequenced in a study of T cells in Graves' hyperthyroidism and ophthalmopathy. Researchers took RNA transcripts and amplified the TCR beta CDR3 regions from them. The TCR CDR3 first-round RT-PCR relied on the HTBI primer set. TCRdb re-analysed the multiplex PCR reads in MiXCR, keeping a single row per CDR3 protein. The sample contains around 600,000 distinct CDR3 sequences, more than 14% of which appear only once. Source material: blood. The receptor source for this set is a woman in her forties or fifties with Graves' ophthalmopathy.

This rearrangement joins TRBV4-3 to TRBJ2-2, with D perhaps TRBD2 (5 bases). The CDR3 loop spans 16 amino acids. From germline, CDR1 is LGHNA and CDR2 YSLEER. The V end was cut by 0 bases, the J end by 3 bases, with 11 bases between. DNA of the CDR3: TGCGCCAGCAGCCAAGAGCGACTACGGTACACCGGGGAGCTGTTTTTT. It is translated as CASSQERLRYTGELFF.

The chain has TRBV19 and TRBJ2-1; possibly TRBD1 for D (6 bases). V was clipped by 7 bases and J by 8 bases, with 15 bases between them. The CDR3 has 13 amino acids. Per the germline V gene, CDR1 is LNHDA and CDR2 is SQIVND (reference sequence). CDR3 loop: CASNHGRGDEQFF. In DNA form, the CDR3 reads TGTGCCAGTAACCATGGCAGGGGCGATGAGCAGTTCTTC.

This clonotype was counted ten times or more. The V call is TRBV11-1, the J call TRBJ2-2; D remains ambiguous. Germline loops: CDR1 SGHAT, CDR2 FQDESV (reference sequence). The ends were cut back, 6 bases at V and 6 bases at J, with 14 bases in the middle. This CDR3 is 14 amino acids long. The CDR3 DNA is TGTGCCAGCAGACAAACAACCTTACCCGGGGAGCTGTTTTTT. It is translated as CASRQTTLPGELFF.

The table lists this clonotype with many counts. This rearrangement joins TRBV3-1 to TRBJ2-3; 10 bases fit TRBD2. This CDR3 region has 17 residues. V lost 4 bases, J lost 0 bases, and 7 bases stayed unmatched. The germline V gene encodes CDR1 LGHDT and CDR2 YNNKEL (reference sequence). The CDR3 here is CASSPVSGRASTDTQYF. For the CDR3, the DNA is TGTGCCAGCAGCCCAGTAAGCGGGAGGGCGAGCACAGATACGCAGTATTTT.

This clonotype was observed many times. The chain joins TRBV12-3 or TRBV12-4 to TRBJ2-1, with TRBD2 identical over 12 bases. With 8 bases clipped from V and 9 bases from J, the junction kept 11 bases outside the gene matches. The CDR3 spans 15 residues. This CDR3 is CASGLTSGGYGEQFF. CDR3 DNA: TGTGCCAGCGGCTTGACTAGCGGGGGATACGGTGAGCAGTTCTTC.

V gene TRBV14 combines with J gene TRBJ1-1, with 9 positions matching TRBD1. Trimming cost V 4 bases and J 10 bases; bases outside gene matches: 4. CDR1 is SGHDN, CDR2 FVKESK, per germline. The CDR3 spans 12 residues. The CDR3 DNA reads as TGTGCCAGCAGCCTTACAGGGGGCTCAGCTTTCTTT. It encodes CASSLTGGSAFF.

In its sample, this clonotype was seen a few times. The J gene is TRBJ2-3, the V gene TRBV7-3; maybe TRBD2 (6 bases). The V gene lost 1 base and the J gene lost 2 bases, with 13 bases spanning the gap. The germline CDR1 and CDR2 sequences are SGHTA and FQGTGA. This CDR3 has 16 residues. This CDR3 is CASSLMDSGHTDTQYF. CDR3 nucleotide sequence: TGTGCCAGCAGCTTAATGGATAGCGGCCACACAGATACGCAGTATTTT. Based on the CDR3 plus reference TRBV7-3 and TRBJ2-3, the full variable domain is GAGVSQTPSNKVTEKGKYVELRCDPISGHTALYWYRQSLGQGPEFLIYFQGTGAADDSGLPNDRFFAVRPEGSVSTLKIQRTERGDSAVYLCASSLMDSGHTDTQYFGPGTRLTVL.

This clonotype occurred once. A much larger clonotype is one base distant, so this may be a read error. The V gene is TRBV4-3, the J gene TRBJ2-1, with D maybe TRBD2 (6 bases). With 3 bases removed from V and 6 bases from J, the gap between germline ends came to 9 bases. The CDR3 totals 13 residues. CDR1 LGHNA and CDR2 YSLEER come from the germline V gene. CDR3 DNA: TGCGCCAGCAGCCACGTTAGCGGCAATGAGCAGTTCTTC. Amino acid sequence: CASSHVSGNEQFF.

V and J are TRBV20-1 and TRBJ2-1; 7 bases align to TRBD2. The CDR3 has 14 residues. V trimming: 6 bases; J trimming: 0 bases; junction bases outside the gene matches: 5. The germline V gene encodes CDR1 DFQATT and CDR2 SNEGSKA (reference sequence). CDR3 bases: TGCAGTGCGGAACTAGCGTCCTCCTACAATGAGCAGTTCTTC. It specifies CSAELASSYNEQFF.

This clonotype has only a few counts. The chain couples TRBV4-1 to TRBJ2-7; D not certain. The CDR3 sequence is 13 residues long. Germline-derived CDR1 and CDR2 are MGHRA and YSYEKL. Trimming shortened V by 0 bases and J by 3 bases, and 6 bases separated the two germline ends. CDR3 region: CASSQDGLYEQYF. The CDR3 coding sequence is TGCGCCAGCAGCCAAGACGGCCTCTACGAGCAGTACTTC.

This clonotype has a handful of counts. The CDR3: CASSFGRYTGELFF. The CDR3 DNA sequence: TGTGCCAGCAGTTTCGGGAGATACACCGGGGAGCTGTTTTTT. The chain has TRBV27 and TRBJ2-2; tentatively, D is TRBD2 (6 bases). The germline V gene encodes CDR1 MNHEY and CDR2 SMNVEV (reference sequence). Trimming shortened V by 3 bases and J by 3 bases, and 8 bases separated the two germline ends. The CDR3 has 14 amino acids.